A selection of T cell receptor beta chains follows, all from one sample in a study of T cells in Graves' hyperthyroidism and ophthalmopathy. TCRdb reanalysed the multiplex PCR reads using MiXCR and keeps one entry per CDR3 protein. This table has approximately 420,000 distinct CDR3 sequences, around 14% appearing once. What was sequenced was blood. The origin of the receptors is a woman in her 30s with Graves' hyperthyroidism. Both conserved end residues are part of each CDR3. A D gene is named only where the DNA matches it firmly. Some rows mark clone size as missing; the rest say once, few, many or name a class of expanded clone.

>NA|TRBV5-6|TRBJ1-4|TRBD1
CASSPFGQGHEKLFF
TGTGCCAGCAGCCCCTTTGGACAGGGTCATGAAAAACTGTTTTTT
>NA|TRBV3-1|TRBJ1-2|NA
CASSQEGHDYGYTF
TGTGCCAGCAGCCAGGAGGGGCATGACTATGGCTACACCTTC
>many|TRBV6-1|TRBJ1-1|NA
CASSFDGPMNTEAFF
TGTGCCAGCAGTTTTGACGGCCCCATGAACACTGAAGCTTTCTTT
>few|TRBV5-1|TRBJ2-1|NA
CASSWGHINEQFF
TGCGCCAGCAGCTGGGGACATATCAATGAGCAGTTCTTC
>many|TRBV5-1|TRBJ2-1|NA
CASTWGELYNEQFF
TGCGCCAGCACTTGGGGGGAGCTCTACAATGAGCAGTTCTTC
>NA|TRBV19|TRBJ2-2|NA
CASSAKRANTGELFF
TGTGCCAGTAGTGCCAAGCGCGCGAACACCGGGGAGCTGTTTTTT
>many|TRBV30|TRBJ2-5|TRBD1
CAWSDRLETQYF
TGTGCCTGGTCGGACAGGTTAGAGACCCAGTACTTC
>few|TRBV6-2/TRBV6-3|TRBJ2-3|TRBD2
CASSYTSFGTSGRAGGTDTQYF
TGTGCCAGCAGTTACACTTCCTTTGGGACTAGCGGGAGGGCCGGGGGCACAGATACGCAGTATTTT
>many|TRBV6-2/TRBV6-3|TRBJ2-1|NA
CASSYSSAVADEQFF
TGTGCCAGCAGTTACTCGTCTGCGGTAGCTGATGAGCAGTTCTTC
>NA|TRBV12-3/TRBV12-4|TRBJ1-5|NA
CASSPLGDNRPQHF
TGTGCCAGCAGTCCGCTTGGGGACAATCGGCCCCAGCATTTT
>NA|TRBV12-3/TRBV12-4|TRBJ2-3|NA
CASILASGAPSTDTQYF
NA
>NA|TRBV29-1|TRBJ2-7|NA
CSVWDYEQYF
TGCAGCGTTTGGGACTACGAGCAGTACTTC
>NA|TRBV2|TRBJ2-2|NA
CASRVGRGAGELFF
TGTGCCAGCAGAGTGGGCAGGGGAGCCGGGGAGCTGTTTTTT
>NA|TRBV18|TRBJ2-5|NA
CASSLRRAEETQYF
TGTGCCAGCTCACTTCGACGGGCGGAAGAGACCCAGTACTTC
>many|TRBV27|TRBJ2-1|TRBD2
CASNYGTSGVNEQFF
TGTGCCAGCAACTACGGGACTAGCGGGGTAAATGAGCAGTTCTTC
>few|TRBV6-2/TRBV6-3|TRBJ2-1|TRBD2
CASSYVVGGITYNEQFF
TGTGCCAGCAGTTACGTAGTGGGAGGGATAACCTACAATGAGCAGTTCTTC
>few|TRBV9|TRBJ2-5|TRBD2
CASSVAASGRGETQYF
TGTGCCAGCAGCGTAGCCGCTAGCGGGAGGGGGGAGACCCAGTACTTC